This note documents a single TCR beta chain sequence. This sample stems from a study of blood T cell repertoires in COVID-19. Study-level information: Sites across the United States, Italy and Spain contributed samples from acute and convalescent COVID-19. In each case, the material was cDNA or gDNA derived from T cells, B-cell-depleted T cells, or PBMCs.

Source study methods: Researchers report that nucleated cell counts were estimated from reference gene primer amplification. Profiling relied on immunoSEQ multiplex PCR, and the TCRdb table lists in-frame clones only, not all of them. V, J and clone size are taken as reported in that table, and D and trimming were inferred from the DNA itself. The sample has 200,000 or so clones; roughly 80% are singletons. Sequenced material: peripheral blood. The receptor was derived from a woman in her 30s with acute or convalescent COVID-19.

In DNA, the CDR3 is TGTGCCACGTCACAGGTGAACACTGAAGCTTTCTTT. It yields the protein CATSQVNTEAFF. This chain links TRBV28 with TRBJ1-1; tentatively, D is TRBD1 (5 bases). Trimming left V 10 bases short and J 0 bases short, with 9 bases between. The germline gives CDR1 MDHEN, CDR2 SYDVKM. The CDR3 runs to 12 residues.